The 25 T cell receptor beta chains in this list originate from one sample, sequenced in a study of T cell clonotyping in hematopoietic cell transplantation. Profiled with immunoSEQ multiplex PCR; TCRdb holds only in-frame clones, not every one. The repertoire holds about 5,000 clones, 55% to 80% seen once, with roughly a quarter in the top ten. The material was PBMCs, obtained 100 days after allogeneic stem cell transplant. These receptors were collected from a female patient aged 50-59 years who had an allogeneic stem cell transplant, so the T cells may come from the graft donor. Some clones in this sample may be carry-over from other donors' samples.

The CDR3 protein is CASSPLYYKQTTDTQYF. CDR3 nucleotides: TGCGCCAGCAGCCCGCTCTACTATAAACAGACGACAGATACGCAGTATTTT. The chain couples TRBV4-1 to TRBJ2-3; D not certain. Trimming shortened V by 4 bases and J by 3 bases, and 20 bases separated the two germline ends. Germline CDR1 MGHRA, CDR2 YSYEKL. This CDR3 region has 17 residues.

V is TRBV6-1 and J is TRBJ2-7; unclear D gene. V lost 7 bases, J lost 4 bases, and 14 bases lay in between. Germline-derived CDR1 and CDR2 are MNHNS and SASEGT. The CDR3 is 13 residues long. In DNA, the CDR3 is TGTGCCAGCAAGAGCGTCCCCGTATACGAGCAGTACTTC. This codes for CASKSVPVYEQYF.

Within the sample, this clone is medium-sized. Different DNA sequences within this sample yield the same CDR3. V is TRBV27 and J is TRBJ2-3, with 9 bases matching TRBD2. The CDR3 covers 16 residues. V gave up 4 bases and J gave up 1 base; unmatched junction bases: 6. Germline loops: CDR1 MNHEY, CDR2 SMNVEV (reference sequence). The CDR3 spells CASSSRLAGGTDTQYF. CDR3 DNA: TGTGCCAGCAGTTCGCGATTAGCGGGGGGCACAGATACGCAGTATTTT.

This sequence joins TRBV7-2 and TRBJ2-7; a possible D gene is TRBD1 (6 bases). The CDR3 covers 15 residues. Deletions cut 1 base from V and 4 bases from J, with 14 bases between. Per germline, CDR1 SGHTA and CDR2 FQGNSA. CDR3 in DNA: TGTGCCAGCAGCTTAGTCGGACAGACCGTGTACGAGCAGTACTTC. It encodes CASSLVGQTVYEQYF.

The J gene is TRBJ2-4, the V gene TRBV28, with a weak D call TRBD2 (6 bases). This CDR3 contains 16 residues. Germline-derived CDR1 and CDR2 are MDHEN and SYDVKM. V lost 3 bases, J lost 1 base, and 13 bases lay in between. The CDR3 here is CASSFIVGGAKNIQYF. In DNA form, the CDR3 reads TGTGCCAGCAGTTTCATCGTCGGGGGTGCCAAAAACATTCAGTACTTC.

The chain joins TRBV5-1 to TRBJ2-1, with 10 nucleotides matching TRBD2. V gave up 2 bases and J gave up 0 bases; unmatched junction bases: 11. Germline CDR1 SGHRS, CDR2 YFSETQ. The CDR3 covers 19 residues. The CDR3 DNA reads TGCGCCAGCAGCTTTACCGGGACTAGCGAGCTTCCCTCCTACAATGAGCAGTTCTTC. Translation gives CASSFTGTSELPSYNEQFF.

The V gene is TRBV4-3, the J gene TRBJ2-1; D is uncertain. CDR1 and CDR2 (germline): LGHNA, YSLEER. The CDR3 length is 14 residues. V was clipped by 5 bases and J by 6 bases, with 14 bases between them. CDR3 coding DNA: TGCGCCAGCAGCGCCTCAAGGGCAGGCAATGAGCAGTTCTTC. It translates to CASSASRAGNEQFF.

This chain joins TRBV19 and TRBJ2-2, with D perhaps TRBD1 (8 bases). Per germline, CDR1 LNHDA and CDR2 SQIVND (reference sequence). V gave up 1 base and J gave up 5 bases, with 17 bases separating them. This CDR3 has 17 amino acids. DNA of the CDR3: TGTGCCAGTAGTATAGGCCCCGGACAGGGAGGGACCGGGGAGCTGTTTTTT. Protein sequence: CASSIGPGQGGTGELFF.

The chain employs TRBV15 and TRBJ2-5; D is unresolved. Per germline, CDR1 LNHNV and CDR2 YYDKDF (reference sequence). Trimming took 0 bases from V and 13 from J, leaving 12 bases between them. The CDR3 runs 12 residues. The CDR3 DNA sequence: TGTGCCACCAGCAGAGATTACGCCGCCCGGTACTTC. This codes for CATSRDYAARYF.

This chain links TRBV30 with TRBJ1-1; D remains unclear. CDR3 length: 11 amino acids. Germline assignment: CDR1 GTSNPN and CDR2 SVGIG (reference sequence). V shed 0 bases and J shed 6 bases, with 5 bases lying between them. CDR3 residues: CAWSVQSEAFF. The DNA of the CDR3 is TGTGCCTGGAGTGTGCAGTCTGAAGCTTTCTTT. Full variable domain (missing parts from reference TRBV30 and TRBJ1-1): SQTIHQWPATLVQPVGSPLSLECTVEGTSNPNLYWYRQAAGRGLQLLFYSVGIGQISSEVPQNLSASRPQDRQFILSSKKLLLSDSGFYLCAWSVQSEAFFGQGTRLTVV.

The chain employs TRBV11-2 and TRBJ2-1; possibly TRBD1 for D (6 bases). Germline loops: CDR1 SGHAT, CDR2 FQNNGV. The CDR3 has 15 residues. Trimming shortened V by 5 bases and J by 0 bases, and 11 bases separated the two germline ends. CDR3 nucleotide sequence: TGTGCCAGCAGCACCAGGGGAAGCTCCTACAATGAGCAGTTCTTC. Translated, it gives CASSTRGSSYNEQFF.

The chain uses TRBV6-1 and TRBJ2-7; D may be TRBD1 or TRBD2 (5 bases each). Germline V gene data show CDR1 as MNHNS and CDR2 as SASEGT. V lost 6 bases, J lost 6 bases, and 15 bases lay in between. The CDR3 extends over 13 amino acids. This chain's CDR3 is CASRAGARGEQYF. The CDR3 nucleotides read TGTGCCAGCAGAGCCGGGGCTAGAGGCGAGCAGTACTTC.

The rearrangement joins TRBV11-2 to TRBJ1-1; D uncertain. Per the germline V gene, CDR1 is SGHAT and CDR2 is FQNNGV. This CDR3 has 13 amino acids. Between the trimmed V and J ends, which lost 3 bases and 2 bases, there was a span of 7 bases. CDR3 nucleotide sequence: TGTGCCAGCAGCTTTCTAAAAAACACTGAAGCTTTCTTT. It yields the protein CASSFLKNTEAFF.

In this sample, this clone turned up once. The rearrangement links TRBV19 to TRBJ2-3, with TRBD2 matching over 12 bases. This CDR3 is 17 amino acids long. The J segment lost 0 bases and the V segment lost 4 bases, leaving 5 bases of the junction unmatched. Germline V gene lookup returns CDR1 LNHDA and CDR2 SQIVND (reference sequence). The CDR3 nucleotides read TGTGCCAGTAGTACAAGACTAGCGGGAGCGAGCACAGATACGCAGTATTTT. It specifies CASSTRLAGASTDTQYF.

V and J are TRBV6-1 and TRBJ2-5; D is possibly TRBD2 (7 bases). The germline gives CDR1 MNHNS, CDR2 SASEGT. There are 14 residues in the CDR3. Trimming left V 8 bases short and J 5 bases short, with 18 bases between. CDR3 DNA sequence: TGTGCCAGCGCAATCGGGGGGCCTGGGGAGACCCAGTACTTC. Protein: CASAIGGPGETQYF.

This rearrangement joins TRBV5-1 to TRBJ2-7; the match to TRBD2 covers 12 bases. Germline values: CDR1 SGHRS, CDR2 YFSETQ. The CDR3 has 15 residues. The junction had 6 bases not matched to a gene; V was cut back by 4 bases and J by 4 bases. DNA for the CDR3: TGCGCCAGCAGCCCGACTAGCGGGAGCATTTACGAGCAGTACTTC. Amino acid sequence: CASSPTSGSIYEQYF.

The gene calls are TRBV5-5 and TRBJ1-2, with 7 bases lining up with TRBD1. V was clipped by 4 bases and J by 4 bases; unmatched bases: 13. Germline loops: CDR1 SGHKS, CDR2 YYEKEE (reference sequence). The CDR3 loop spans 16 amino acids. In DNA, the CDR3 is TGTGCCAGCAGCGCCGGCGGGGGACAGAGCGCCTATGGCTACACCTTC. Translation gives CASSAGGGQSAYGYTF.

This clone was seen a single time. The chain employs TRBV20-1 and TRBJ2-5; D might be TRBD1 (6 bases). The CDR3 is 11 residues long. V shed 6 bases and J shed 5 bases, with 10 bases lying between them. CDR1 DFQATT and CDR2 SNEGSKA come from the germline V gene (reference sequence). The CDR3 sequence is CSAPRGETQYF. Here the CDR3 DNA reads TGCAGTGCGCCTAGGGGGGAGACCCAGTACTTC.

The chain recombines TRBV27 with TRBJ1-5; 8 nucleotides line up with TRBD1. This CDR3 has 16 amino acids. Trimming at V came to 4 bases and at J to 0 bases, leaving 5 bases not matched to a gene. From germline, CDR1 is MNHEY and CDR2 SMNVEV (reference sequence). The CDR3 sequence: CASSSGDRFSNQPQHF. DNA of the CDR3: TGTGCCAGCAGTTCTGGGGACAGGTTTAGCAATCAGCCCCAGCATTTT.

The chain couples TRBV7-2 to TRBJ2-7; no definite D call. The germline V gene has CDR1 SGHTA and CDR2 FQGNSA. V was shortened by 7 bases and J by 6 bases, with 22 bases between the two germline ends. The CDR3 is 15 residues long. The CDR3 region is CASNTAGLTGSEQYF. As DNA, the CDR3 is TGTGCCAGCAACACAGCAGGTTTAACCGGCTCCGAGCAGTACTTC.

The V call is TRBV19, the J call TRBJ2-6; a weak D match, TRBD1 (5 bases). The CDR3 is made up of 13 amino acids. CDR1 is LNHDA and CDR2 is SQIVND in the germline V gene (reference sequence). Trimming stripped 11 bases from V and 4 bases from J, with 12 bases between. CDR3 in amino acids: CAGRGSGANVLTF. Written as DNA, the CDR3 is TGTGCCGGAAGGGGATCCGGGGCCAACGTCCTGACTTTC.

This clone came up a few times. The chain combines TRBV18 with TRBJ2-7, with D unclear. Germline V CDR1 and CDR2: KGHSH, LQKENI. The V and J ends lost 2 bases and 0 bases respectively, with 23 bases between them. There are 19 residues in the CDR3. The DNA of the CDR3 is TGTGCCAGCTCACCAAGGATAGGAAGTCTCCCTATAGTCTCCTACGAGCAGTACTTC. It yields the protein CASSPRIGSLPIVSYEQYF.

The chain carries TRBV27 and TRBJ2-1; D unresolved. Germline CDR1 MNHEY, CDR2 SMNVEV (reference sequence). The V and J ends lost 0 bases and 6 bases respectively, with 3 bases between them. The CDR3 has 12 amino acids. This chain's CDR3 is CASSLSLNEQFF. The CDR3 nucleotides are TGTGCCAGCAGTTTATCCCTCAATGAGCAGTTCTTC.

The gene calls are TRBV7-8 and TRBJ2-3, with TRBD1 as a possible D gene (6 bases). V shed 1 base and J shed 9 bases, with 11 bases lying between them. The CDR3 is made up of 13 amino acids. CDR1 is SGHVS, CDR2 FQNEAQ, per germline. The CDR3 DNA is TGTGCCAGCAGCTTAGGACAGGACCGCACGCAGTATTTT. It yields the protein CASSLGQDRTQYF.

The V call is TRBV2, the J call TRBJ2-6; D is unresolved. With 6 bases removed from V and 0 bases from J, the gap between germline ends came to 9 bases. This CDR3 spans 15 amino acids. Per the germline V gene, CDR1 is SNHLY and CDR2 is FYNNEI. In DNA form, the CDR3 reads TGTGCCAGCAGCGCCTGGAACTCTGGGGCCAACGTCCTGACTTTC. It specifies CASSAWNSGANVLTF. The full variable domain, completed using reference TRBV2 and TRBJ2-6, is EPEVTQTPSHQVTQMGQEVILRCVPISNHLYFYWYRQILGQKVEFLVSFYNNEISEKSEIFDDQFSVERPDGSNFTLKIRSTKLEDSAMYFCASSAWNSGANVLTFGAGSRLTVL.